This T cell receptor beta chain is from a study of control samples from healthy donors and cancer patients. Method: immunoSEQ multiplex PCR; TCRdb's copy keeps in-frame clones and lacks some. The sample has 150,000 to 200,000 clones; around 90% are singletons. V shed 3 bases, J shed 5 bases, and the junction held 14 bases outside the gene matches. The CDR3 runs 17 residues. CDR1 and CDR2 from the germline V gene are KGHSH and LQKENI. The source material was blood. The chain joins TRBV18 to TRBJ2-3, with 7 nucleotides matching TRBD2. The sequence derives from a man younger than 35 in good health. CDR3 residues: CASSPPRARGGGDTQYF. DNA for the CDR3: TGTGCCAGCTCACCCCCTCGGGCACGCGGCGGGGGAGATACGCAGTATTTT.